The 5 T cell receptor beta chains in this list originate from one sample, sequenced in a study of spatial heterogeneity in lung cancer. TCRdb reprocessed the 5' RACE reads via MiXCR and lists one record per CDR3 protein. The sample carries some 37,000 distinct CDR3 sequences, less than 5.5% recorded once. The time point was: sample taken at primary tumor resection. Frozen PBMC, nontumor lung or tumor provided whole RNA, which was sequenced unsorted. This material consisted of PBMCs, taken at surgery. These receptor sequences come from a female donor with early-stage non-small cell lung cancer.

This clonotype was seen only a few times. CDR3 residues: CASSYRISTDTQYF. In nucleotides, the CDR3 is TGTGCCAGCAGTTACAGGATCAGCACAGATACGCAGTATTTT. V usage is TRBV6-5 and J usage is TRBJ2-3; D is unclear. Germline assignment: CDR1 MNHEY and CDR2 SVGAGI. Trimming cost V 2 bases and J 0 bases, with 6 bases left between them. The CDR3 totals 14 residues.

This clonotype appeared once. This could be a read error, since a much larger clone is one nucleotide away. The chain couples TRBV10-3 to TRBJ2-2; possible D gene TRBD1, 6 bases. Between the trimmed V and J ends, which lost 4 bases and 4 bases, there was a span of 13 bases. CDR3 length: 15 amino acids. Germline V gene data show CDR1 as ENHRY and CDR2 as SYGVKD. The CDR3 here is CAISVQQGSTGELFF. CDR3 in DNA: TGTGCCATCAGTGTGCAACAGGGATCCACCGGGGAGCTGTTTTTT.

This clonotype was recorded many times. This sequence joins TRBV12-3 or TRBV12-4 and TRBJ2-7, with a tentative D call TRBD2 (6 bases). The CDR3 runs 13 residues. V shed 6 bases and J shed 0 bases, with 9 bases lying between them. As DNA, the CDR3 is TGTGCCAGCAGCCTAGCGTACTCCTACGAGCAGTACTTC. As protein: CASSLAYSYEQYF.

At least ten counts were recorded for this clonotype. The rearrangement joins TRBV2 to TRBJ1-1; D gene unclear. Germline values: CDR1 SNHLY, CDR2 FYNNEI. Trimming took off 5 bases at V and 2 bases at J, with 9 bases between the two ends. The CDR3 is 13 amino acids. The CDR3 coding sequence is TGTGCCAGCAGTCCCGGGGTCAACACTGAAGCTTTCTTT. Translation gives CASSPGVNTEAFF.

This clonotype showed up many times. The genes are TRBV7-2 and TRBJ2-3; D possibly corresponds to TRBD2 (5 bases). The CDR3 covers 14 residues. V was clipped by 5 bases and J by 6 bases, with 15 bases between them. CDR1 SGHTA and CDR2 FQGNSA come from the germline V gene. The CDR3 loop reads CASSPPGRRDTQYF. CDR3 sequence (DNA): TGTGCCAGCAGCCCACCCGGACGGAGGGATACGCAGTATTTT.